The present TCR beta chain was sequenced within a study of Ad26.COV2.S vaccination and SARS-CoV-2 variants. CDR1 and CDR2 (germline): MNHEY, SMNVEV (reference sequence). Trimming pared 6 bases from V and 0 bases from J, leaving 9 bases between. This CDR3 is built from 15 residues. Points from the study as a whole: Post-vaccination breadth of spike-specific CD8+ and CD4+ T cell responses was reportedly substantial.

Notes on this clone: Its specificity is not known.

The data were produced by immunoSEQ multiplex PCR, yet TCRdb's version contains in-frame clones alone and is incomplete. The sample shows hundreds of thousands of clones, about 88% of them seen only once. Stated treatment: 15 to 20 received Ad26.COV2.S at low or high dose, single or two shots; 5 received placebo; per-sample allocation not given. At day 63 after the first vaccine or placebo injection, samples were drawn. Boston supplied an adult donor aged 18-55 years. Here the sequenced sample was peripheral blood, taken in a trial of Ad26.COV2.S vaccine versus placebo. The rearrangement uses TRBV27 and TRBJ2-6; D gene uncertain. The origin of this receptor is a person between 18 and 65 years old who received the Ad26.COV2.S COVID-19 vaccine or a placebo. The CDR3, as DNA: TGTGCCAGCAGCTCCCACCTCTCTGGGGCCAACGTCCTGACTTTC. Translated: CASSSHLSGANVLTF.